Each of the 4 T cell receptor beta chains below was sequenced from the same sample in a study of T cell responses to AZD1222 COVID-19 vaccine. This table comes from immunoSEQ multiplex PCR, and its TCRdb copy is limited to in-frame clones, with some not included. This table holds about 79,000 clones, 92% found once. The source material was peripheral blood, sampled on day 0 of MenACWY control vaccination. The receptors derive from an adult in good health.

The genes are TRBV24-1 and TRBJ1-1; D gene ambiguous. The V end lost 3 bases, the J end lost 2 bases, and 9 bases lay between the germline ends. The germline gives CDR1 KGHDR, CDR2 SFDVKD. The CDR3 covers 14 residues. In nucleotides, the CDR3 is TGTGCCACCAGTGATAACGACCCTAACACTGAAGCTTTCTTT. This sequence encodes CATSDNDPNTEAFF.

The chain employs TRBV2 and TRBJ1-1; perhaps TRBD1 as D (6 bases). CDR1 and CDR2 from the germline V gene are SNHLY and FYNNEI. The CDR3 is 14 residues long. Trimming left V 3 bases short and J 1 base short, with 9 bases between. The CDR3 sequence is CASSDAGENTEAFF. CDR3 in DNA: TGTGCCAGCAGTGACGCAGGGGAGAACACTGAAGCTTTCTTT.

This chain links TRBV3-1 (or the pseudogene TRBV3-2) with TRBJ2-1; no reliable D call. V shed 2 bases and J shed 0 bases, with 5 bases lying between them. The CDR3 covers 14 residues. Germline V lookup: CDR1 LGHDT, CDR2 YNNKEL (reference sequence). The CDR3 DNA is TGTGCCAGCAGCCAACAGAGCTCCTACAATGAGCAGTTCTTC. Translation: CASSQQSSYNEQFF.

The rearrangement uses TRBV5-1 and TRBJ2-1; no definite D call. The CDR3 covers 11 residues. Germline lookup yields CDR1 SGHRS and CDR2 YFSETQ. The germline V and J ends were trimmed by 9 bases and 5 bases, with 9 bases remaining between them. This chain's CDR3 is CATRLDNEQFF. DNA for the CDR3: TGCGCCACCCGCTTAGACAATGAGCAGTTCTTC.